Given below is one T cell receptor beta chain in context. Per the study methods: Amplification of reference gene primers provided the estimated nucleated cell counts. TCRdb's table, derived via immunoSEQ multiplex PCR, lists solely in-frame clones and lacks some. The V and J calls and the clone size are those of that table, but D and trimming were determined from the DNA. The repertoire has roughly 310,000 clones, around nine tenths of them found once; the top ten carry 3% to 4%. This CDR3 is built from 14 residues. V was clipped by 7 bases and J by 7 bases, with 17 bases between them. Germline loops: CDR1 LNHDA, CDR2 SQIVND (reference sequence). This entry is derived from a study of blood T cell repertoires in COVID-19. Overall study: Material from acute and convalescent COVID-19 was sourced from the United States, Italy and Spain. PBMCs, B-cell-depleted T cells, or T cells were the source of the cDNA or gDNA that made up the material.

This receptor was identified in a woman aged 45-65 years with active or convalescent COVID-19. The source material was peripheral blood. The chain joins TRBV19 to TRBJ1-5; no clear D gene. The CDR3 spells CASTAPASGQPQHF. The CDR3 DNA follows: TGTGCCAGTACCGCCCCAGCCAGCGGCCAGCCCCAGCATTTT.